This T cell receptor beta chain was documented in a study of T cell clonality in common variable immunodeficiency. Measured with immunoSEQ multiplex PCR; TCRdb has only the in-frame clones, and not every one. The repertoire shows some 26,000 clones, none seen only once; the top ten take approximately 4%. This clone ranks as medium-sized. Its specificity is not known. The DNA ends 3 residues before the CDR3 does, and the rest of the CDR3 is filled in from the germline J gene. Overall study results and limits: Fewer deletions and N-nucleotide insertions were reportedly seen in common variable immunodeficiency TCR beta sequences.

The germline V gene encodes CDR1 SGHTA and CDR2 FQGTGA. The CDR3 is 15 residues long. J lost 5 bases, V lost 0 bases, and 1 base had no gene match. This rearrangement joins TRBV7-3 to TRBJ1-1; TRBD1 matches at 12 bases. The sequence was obtained from a human donor with common variable immunodeficiency. The sequenced material came from peripheral blood mononuclear cells. The CDR3 is CASSLTGQGATEAFF. The part of the CDR3 DNA that was read is TGTGCCAGCAGCTTAACGGGACAGGGGGCGACTGAA.